These 14 T cell receptor beta chains came from one sample sequenced in a study of beta chain features in type 1 diabetes. Isolated RNA was reverse transcribed in full, so expressed TCRB transcripts were sequenced. The method was immunoSEQ multiplex PCR; TCRdb's version includes in-frame clones alone and lacks a portion of them. This table has roughly 240,000 clones, roughly 13% appearing once. Sequences were obtained from naive CD4+ T cells from blood. These receptor sequences come from a woman in her forties in good health.

The chain joins TRBV6-6 to TRBJ2-7, with 8 bases aligning to TRBD1. The CDR3 spans 13 residues. Per germline, CDR1 MNHNY and CDR2 SVGAGI (reference sequence). Germline trimming cut 10 bases from V and 6 bases from J; bases unmatched to any gene: 11. CDR3 sequence reads: CATQTGANGEQYF. CDR3 sequence (DNA): TGTGCCACGCAGACAGGGGCTAATGGCGAGCAGTACTTC.

This rearrangement joins TRBV5-1 to TRBJ2-7, with D possibly being TRBD2 (5 bases). V was cut by 0 bases and J by 7 bases, with 8 bases left in between. Per germline, CDR1 SGHRS and CDR2 YFSETQ. CDR3 length: 12 residues. The CDR3 protein is CASSLASGEQYF. CDR3 sequence (DNA): TGCGCCAGCAGCTTGGCCTCGGGAGAGCAGTACTTC.

This clone was detected ten times or more. The chain joins TRBV23-1 to TRBJ1-5; D remains ambiguous. TRBV23-1 is flagged as an ORF with uncertain function. The V end lost 5 bases, the J end lost 5 bases, and 13 bases lay between the germline ends. This CDR3 has 14 residues. CDR3 in amino acids: CASSGRVPDQPQHF. The DNA for the CDR3 is TGCGCCAGCAGTGGCCGGGTCCCTGATCAGCCCCAGCATTTT.

The chain carries TRBV20-1 and TRBJ2-5; weak D call: TRBD2 (5 bases). Deletions cut 6 bases from V and 4 bases from J, with 9 bases between. This CDR3 is built from 11 residues. Per the germline V gene, CDR1 is DFQATT and CDR2 is SNEGSKA (reference sequence). CDR3 sequence reads: CSAGDRETQYF. The CDR3 nucleotides are TGCAGTGCCGGGGATCGAGAGACCCAGTACTTC.

There are a few counts of this clone. This rearrangement joins TRBV7-9 to TRBJ1-6, with TRBD1 matching over 9 bases. There are 15 residues in the CDR3. V shed 2 bases and J 10 bases; nucleotides not matched to a gene: 6. Germline CDR1 reads SEHNR; CDR2 reads FQNEAQ (reference sequence). CDR3 protein: CASSLSGTGMSPLHF. The CDR3 coding sequence is TGTGCCAGCAGCTTATCCGGGACAGGGATGTCACCCCTCCACTTT. Complete variable domain (other parts from reference TRBV7-9 and TRBJ1-6): DTGVSQNPRHKITKRGQNVTFRCDPISEHNRLYWYRQTLGQGPEFLTYFQNEAQLEKSRLLSDRFSAERPKGSFSTLEIQRTEQGDSAMYLCASSLSGTGMSPLHFGNGTRLTVT.

The chain links TRBV7-6 to TRBJ1-1, with 9 bases aligning to TRBD1. Trimming removed 5 bases from V and 4 bases from J; junction bases left unmatched: 8. Germline CDR1 reads SGHVS; CDR2 reads FNYEAQ. The CDR3 spans 15 residues. CDR3: CASSMRTGAGTEAFF. CDR3 nucleotides: TGTGCCAGCAGCATGCGGACAGGGGCCGGCACTGAAGCTTTCTTT.

The gene calls are TRBV18 and TRBJ1-5, with TRBD1 matching 9 bases. This CDR3 has 15 amino acids. V lost 5 bases and J lost 5; bases outside the gene matches: 7. Germline V gene data show CDR1 as KGHSH and CDR2 as LQKENI. CDR3 region: CASSTVGDRDQPQHF. The CDR3 DNA sequence: TGTGCCAGCTCAACGGTGGGGGACAGGGATCAGCCCCAGCATTTT. The full variable domain, rest sourced from reference TRBV18 and TRBJ1-5, is NAGVMQNPRHLVRRRGQEARLRCSPMKGHSHVYWYRQLPEEGLKFMVYLQKENIIDESGMPKERFSAEFPKEGPSILRIQQVVRGDSAAYFCASSTVGDRDQPQHFGDGTRLSIL.

This clone was seen a handful of times. The chain has TRBV29-1 and TRBJ1-1; TRBD1 is a possible D gene (6 bases). Looked up from germline, CDR1 is SQVTM and CDR2 is ANQGSEA. The V gene lost 1 base and the J gene lost 4 bases, with 19 bases spanning the gap. This CDR3 contains 16 residues. CDR3 coding DNA: TGCAGCGTTGAAGGGGGACAAAGGGACCAAGCCACTGAAGCTTTCTTT. As protein: CSVEGGQRDQATEAFF.

This clone has only a few counts. CDR3 amino acids: CASGLVTGQASPLHF. As DNA, the CDR3 is TGTGCTAGTGGTTTGGTAACGGGACAGGCTTCACCCCTCCACTTT. The V call is TRBV12-5, the J call TRBJ1-6; 8 bases fit TRBD1. With V trimmed by 0 bases and J by 9 bases, 4 bases remained unmatched. This CDR3 spans 15 amino acids. The germline gives CDR1 LGHNT, CDR2 FRNRAP.

In its sample, this clone was seen a few times. The rearrangement uses TRBV2 and TRBJ1-5; 7 bases line up with TRBD1. The CDR3 is made up of 13 amino acids. The J segment lost 4 bases and the V segment lost 6 bases, leaving 3 bases of the junction unmatched. Germline V gene data show CDR1 as SNHLY and CDR2 as FYNNEI. DNA for the CDR3: TGTGCCAGCAGGGGACAGTATAATCAGCCCCAGCATTTT. It specifies CASRGQYNQPQHF.

In this sample, this clone turned up a few times. This chain uses TRBV6-5 with TRBJ2-3; TRBD2 aligns across 8 bases. Trimming at V came to 7 bases and at J to 2 bases, leaving 8 bases not matched to a gene. The CDR3 sequence is 15 residues long. Germline assignment: CDR1 MNHEY and CDR2 SVGAGI. In nucleotides, the CDR3 is TGTGCCAGCATGTCGGGGGGGATTTCCACAGATACGCAGTATTTT. It is translated as CASMSGGISTDTQYF.

The chain recombines TRBV18 with TRBJ1-5, with TRBD1 identical over 8 bases. The germline CDR1 and CDR2 sequences are KGHSH and LQKENI. Unmatched junction bases numbered 8, after V lost 3 bases and J lost 4 bases. The CDR3 totals 16 residues. Here the CDR3 DNA reads TGTGCCAGCTCACCCCGACAGGGGAGGATGAATCAGCCCCAGCATTTT. Translation: CASSPRQGRMNQPQHF.

The sample holds a few counts of this clone. V and J are TRBV29-1 and TRBJ1-2; 8 bases are shared with TRBD1. The J segment lost 7 bases and the V segment lost 2 bases, leaving 3 bases of the junction unmatched. CDR3 size: 12 residues. Germline CDR1 and CDR2: SQVTM and ANQGSEA. Written as DNA, the CDR3 is TGCAGCGTTGAATATCAGGGGGCTGGCTACACCTTC. It yields the protein CSVEYQGAGYTF.

The sample holds one count of this clone. The chain joins TRBV15 to TRBJ2-1, with 11 bases aligning to TRBD2. Germline trimming cut 0 bases from V and 2 bases from J; bases unmatched to any gene: 3. CDR3 size: 17 residues. Germline CDR1 and CDR2: LNHNV and YYDKDF (reference sequence). The CDR3 DNA sequence: TGTGCCACCAGCAGAGAAGCGGGACTAGCGGCCTACAATGAGCAGTTCTTC. This gives the protein CATSREAGLAAYNEQFF.